The rows below give T cell receptor beta chains drawn from one sample of a study of cytomegalovirus exposure and HLA in healthy donors. Repertoires were generated with immunoSEQ multiplex PCR, while TCRdb's copy carries only in-frame clones and drops some. The sample has roughly 34,000 clones; 75% to 85% are singletons. Source material: PBMCs. The receptors stem from a male donor in good health and CMV-seronegative. Both conserved end residues are part of each CDR3. D genes are given only for firm matches.

cdr3_aa d_call j_call v_call
CAWSVRLAGDEQYF TRBD2 TRBJ2-7 TRBV30
CSVAPSRYNEQFF . TRBJ2-1 TRBV29-1
CASSFVTGGPRDTEAFF TRBD1 TRBJ1-1 TRBV27
CASSLVAGSPSPLHF . TRBJ1-6 TRBV7-2
CASSSGQENTEAFF TRBD1 TRBJ1-1 TRBV7-2
CAWSPGRYTEAFF . TRBJ1-1 TRBV30
CASSLFKNQPQHF . TRBJ1-5 TRBV7-8
CASSSSPGLSNTEAFF . TRBJ1-1 TRBV27
CASSWGQMNTEAFF TRBD1 TRBJ1-1 TRBV5-1
CAWSLNRGSGYTF TRBD1 TRBJ1-2 TRBV30
CATRSDRGNTEAFF TRBD1 TRBJ1-1 TRBV15
CASSPGGLEAFF . TRBJ1-1 TRBV18
CASSPRPGTSGSYEQFF TRBD2 TRBJ2-1 TRBV27
CASSQAGRETDTQYF . TRBJ2-3 TRBV4-2
CASSLVRQSEGAFF . TRBJ1-1 TRBV7-2
CASRTPGTSGTYTQYF TRBD2 TRBJ2-3 TRBV27
CASSLGGADRGFGYTF TRBD1 TRBJ1-2 TRBV7-2
CASSLDGGPEKLFF . TRBJ1-4 TRBV5-1
CASSEFGLREQFF . TRBJ2-1 TRBV10-2
CASSLILAGGRAYEQYF TRBD2 TRBJ2-7 TRBV27
CASSTGAGGTEAFF TRBD1 TRBJ1-1 TRBV6-5
CASSIDHRTGLNSPLHF TRBD1 TRBJ1-6 TRBV9